These 23 T cell receptor beta chains originate from one sample sequenced in a study of blood T cell repertoires in COVID-19. Here immunoSEQ multiplex PCR was the method, and the copy in TCRdb shows in-frame clones only, minus some. This repertoire shows a few hundred thousand clones, about 88% found once; its top ten account for around 9.6%. Sequencing was carried out using peripheral blood. These receptors came from a woman in her forties or fifties with COVID-19, enrolled during active disease.

DNA of the CDR3: TGTGCCAGTAGTATAAGGTCAGGGGGGACCCAGTACTTC. This gives the protein CASSIRSGGTQYF. The chain combines TRBV19 with TRBJ2-5, with 7 bases aligning to TRBD1. Losses at the gene ends were 2 bases for V and 7 bases for J; bases not matched to a gene: 4. Germline CDR1 LNHDA, CDR2 SQIVND (reference sequence). The CDR3 totals 13 residues. The full variable domain, rest sourced from reference TRBV19 and TRBJ2-5, is DGGITQSPKYLFRKEGQNVTLSCEQNLNHDAMYWYRQDPGQGLRLIYYSQIVNDFQKGDIAEGYSVSREKKESFPLTVTSAQKNPTAFYLCASSIRSGGTQYFGPGTRLLVL.

The chain recombines TRBV25-1 with TRBJ2-2; 8 nucleotides agree with TRBD1. V lost 8 bases to trimming and J lost 2 bases; unmatched junction nucleotides: 4. The CDR3 contains 14 residues. Germline V gene lookup returns CDR1 MGHDK and CDR2 SYGVNS. The CDR3 loop reads CASGDRPNTGELFF. The CDR3 DNA reads TGTGCCAGCGGGGACAGGCCAAACACCGGGGAGCTGTTTTTT.

V and J are TRBV6-4 and TRBJ1-6, with TRBD1 matching 9 bases. Germline V gene sequence: CDR1 MRHNA, CDR2 SNTAGT. There are 13 residues in the CDR3. J was trimmed by 7 bases and V by 7 bases; bases with no gene match: 2. The CDR3 nucleotides read TGTGCCAGCAAAGGGACAGGGAATTCACCCCTCCACTTT. Translating gives CASKGTGNSPLHF.

The J gene is TRBJ1-2, the V gene TRBV6-5, with 8 bases aligning to TRBD1. J was trimmed by 4 bases and V by 6 bases; bases with no gene match: 4. CDR1 and CDR2 (germline): MNHEY, SVGAGI. The CDR3 has 13 residues. In DNA form, the CDR3 reads TGTGCCAGCAGCAACGGACAGGGCTATGGCTACACCTTC. It translates to CASSNGQGYGYTF.

The V gene is TRBV18, the J gene TRBJ2-5, with 7 positions matching TRBD1. With V trimmed by 4 bases and J by 4 bases, 6 bases remained unmatched. The CDR3 is made up of 14 amino acids. Looked up from germline, CDR1 is KGHSH and CDR2 is LQKENI. The DNA for the CDR3 is TGTGCCAGCTCACAAGGGGGCGCGGGAGAGACCCAGTACTTC. It specifies CASSQGGAGETQYF. Using reference TRBV18 and TRBJ2-5 for the parts outside the CDR3, the full variable domain is NAGVMQNPRHLVRRRGQEARLRCSPMKGHSHVYWYRQLPEEGLKFMVYLQKENIIDESGMPKERFSAEFPKEGPSILRIQQVVRGDSAAYFCASSQGGAGETQYFGPGTRLLVL.

The chain carries TRBV10-3 and TRBJ1-2; D uncertain. Germline V gives CDR1 ENHRY, CDR2 SYGVKD. This CDR3 is built from 12 residues. V was clipped by 5 bases and J by 5 bases, with 9 bases between them. CDR3 sequence (DNA): TGTGCCATCAGTCCCGGTGCATATGGCTACACCTTC. This gives the protein CAISPGAYGYTF.

The DNA for the CDR3 is TGTGCCAGCAGCCAAGAAGGGGGAACTTCACCCCTCCACTTT. Its protein product is CASSQEGGTSPLHF. V gene TRBV3-1 (or the pseudogene TRBV3-2) combines with J gene TRBJ1-6; perhaps TRBD1 as D (6 bases). From germline, CDR1 is LGHDT and CDR2 YNNKEL (reference sequence). Trimming removed 0 bases at V and 9 bases at J, with 9 bases between. CDR3 length: 14 residues.

V is TRBV24-1 and J is TRBJ2-3, with D possibly being TRBD1 (5 bases). From germline, CDR1 is KGHDR and CDR2 SFDVKD. The CDR3 is 13 amino acids. With 5 bases removed from V and 2 bases from J, the gap between germline ends came to 7 bases. The CDR3 nucleotides are TGTGCCACCAGTGCAGGGTTCACAGATACGCAGTATTTT. Amino acid sequence: CATSAGFTDTQYF.

The CDR3 DNA follows: TGTGCCAGCAGCCTCCATAGGACAGGCACCGGGGAGCTGTTTTTT. Amino acids: CASSLHRTGTGELFF. V and J are TRBV6-2 or TRBV6-3 and TRBJ2-2; 7 nucleotides match TRBD1. Germline CDR1 and CDR2: MNHEY and SVGEGT. Germline trimming cut 6 bases from V and 4 bases from J; bases unmatched to any gene: 8. The CDR3 spans 15 residues.

The chain carries TRBV19 and TRBJ1-1; D is perhaps TRBD1 (5 bases). In germline, CDR1 is LNHDA, CDR2 SQIVND (reference sequence). The CDR3 spans 16 residues. V gave up 2 bases and J gave up 0 bases, with 13 bases separating them. As DNA, the CDR3 is TGTGCCAGTAGTATACCAGGGAATTCGGTGAACACTGAAGCTTTCTTT. Translating gives CASSIPGNSVNTEAFF.

The CDR3 bases are TGCGCCAGCAGCCAAGTAATGGTGACCGGGACAGGATCTTTCCATACGCAGTATTTT. Its protein is CASSQVMVTGTGSFHTQYF. The chain recombines TRBV4-1 with TRBJ2-3; TRBD1 matches 8 bases. V lost 1 base, J lost 7 bases, and 19 bases stayed unmatched. The germline V gene has CDR1 MGHRA and CDR2 YSYEKL. This CDR3 has 19 residues.

This clone was detected once. The V call is TRBV5-1, the J call TRBJ2-3; no firm D call. Trimming pared 3 bases from V and 0 bases from J, leaving 11 bases between. The CDR3 runs to 15 residues. Germline CDR1 reads SGHRS; CDR2 reads YFSETQ. CDR3 region: CASSSGLQSTDTQYF. CDR3 bases: TGCGCCAGCAGCTCCGGATTACAGAGCACAGATACGCAGTATTTT.

This chain links TRBV30 with TRBJ2-1; D may be TRBD1 (6 bases). The length of the CDR3 is 13 residues. Germline CDR1 is GTSNPN and CDR2 is SVGIG (reference sequence). V dropped 2 bases and J dropped 7 bases, with 12 bases sitting between them. The CDR3 here is CAWSSSGDNEQFF. The DNA of the CDR3 is TGTGCCTGGAGTTCCTCAGGGGATAATGAGCAGTTCTTC. The full variable domain, rest sourced from reference TRBV30 and TRBJ2-1, is SQTIHQWPATLVQPVGSPLSLECTVEGTSNPNLYWYRQAAGRGLQLLFYSVGIGQISSEVPQNLSASRPQDRQFILSSKKLLLSDSGFYLCAWSSSGDNEQFFGPGTRLTVL.

The chain is built from TRBV14 and TRBJ1-2; D is uncertain. The length of the CDR3 is 13 residues. V was shortened by 1 base and J by 5 bases, with 8 bases between the two germline ends. Germline V gene lookup returns CDR1 SGHDN and CDR2 FVKESK. CDR3 sequence (DNA): TGTGCCAGCAGCCAAGTTTCCCTATATGGCTACACCTTC. It yields the protein CASSQVSLYGYTF.

This clone was seen only once. The chain employs TRBV5-8 and TRBJ2-2, with D unclear. There are 13 residues in the CDR3. Per the germline V gene, CDR1 is SGHTS and CDR2 is YDEGEE. Between the trimmed V and J ends, which lost 4 bases and 9 bases, there was a span of 13 bases. CDR3 region: CASSQNYVRELFF. The DNA for the CDR3 is TGTGCCAGCAGCCAAAACTACGTAAGGGAGCTGTTTTTT.

This rearrangement joins TRBV25-1 to TRBJ2-1; weak D call: TRBD2 (5 bases). Germline V gene sequence: CDR1 MGHDK, CDR2 SYGVNS. Trimming stripped 10 bases from V and 4 bases from J, with 8 bases between. This CDR3 is built from 11 residues. CDR3: CATSGYNEQFF. The CDR3 nucleotides are TGTGCCACCTCGGGGTACAATGAGCAGTTCTTC.

This rearrangement joins TRBV6-1 to TRBJ1-5; no reliable D call. CDR1 MNHNS and CDR2 SASEGT come from the germline V gene. The CDR3 loop spans 15 amino acids. Trimming removed 1 base at V and 5 bases at J, with 12 bases between. The CDR3 sequence is CASSEERAGYQPQHF. DNA for the CDR3: TGTGCCAGCAGTGAAGAGAGGGCGGGGTATCAGCCCCAGCATTTT.

The V call is TRBV4-1, the J call TRBJ2-2; 7 bases agree with TRBD2. Germline values: CDR1 MGHRA, CDR2 YSYEKL. This CDR3 has 16 amino acids. V shed 4 bases, J shed 6 bases, and the junction held 11 bases outside the gene matches. The CDR3 loop reads CASSLQYGGRAGELFF. In nucleotides, the CDR3 is TGCGCCAGCAGCCTCCAATACGGGGGGAGGGCCGGGGAGCTGTTTTTT.

The chain carries TRBV11-3 and TRBJ2-1; TRBD1 matches at 8 bases. Germline-derived CDR1 and CDR2 are SGHNT and YENEEA. This CDR3 comprises 17 residues. J was trimmed by 8 bases and V by 1 base; bases with no gene match: 13. The CDR3 protein is CASSLVGSGGYGDEQFF. CDR3 nucleotides: TGTGCCAGCAGCTTAGTCGGTTCAGGGGGCTATGGCGATGAGCAGTTCTTC.

The chain joins TRBV28 to TRBJ1-1; D is unresolved. The germline V gene has CDR1 MDHEN and CDR2 SYDVKM. The CDR3 has 12 amino acids. With 6 bases removed from V and 3 bases from J, the gap between germline ends came to 8 bases. In DNA, the CDR3 is TGTGCCAGCAGACGGTTGGACACTGAAGCTTTCTTT. The encoded protein is CASRRLDTEAFF.

The chain couples TRBV24-1 to TRBJ2-2; 12 bases line up with TRBD1. CDR1 and CDR2 (germline): KGHDR, SFDVKD. The V and J ends lost 1 base and 5 bases, in that order; junction bases with no gene match: 10. The CDR3 is made up of 19 amino acids. CDR3 amino acids: CATSDFPGQGAWRTGELFF. DNA of the CDR3: TGTGCCACCAGTGATTTTCCGGGACAGGGGGCTTGGAGGACCGGGGAGCTGTTTTTT.

The chain couples TRBV12-2 to TRBJ1-5. TRBV12-2 is assigned pseudogene status. CDR3 length equals 12 residues. Here the CDR3 DNA reads TGTGCAAGTCCCTTCGGCAATCAGCCCCAGCATTTT. The encoded protein is CASPFGNQPQHF.

The chain links TRBV4-2 to TRBJ1-1; D gene unclear. V was trimmed by 1 base and J by 5 bases, leaving 8 bases between them. The CDR3 sequence is 13 residues long. From germline, CDR1 is LGHNA and CDR2 YNFKEQ. CDR3: CASSQAGSTEAFF. Here the CDR3 DNA reads TGTGCCAGCAGCCAAGCTGGGAGTACTGAAGCTTTCTTT.